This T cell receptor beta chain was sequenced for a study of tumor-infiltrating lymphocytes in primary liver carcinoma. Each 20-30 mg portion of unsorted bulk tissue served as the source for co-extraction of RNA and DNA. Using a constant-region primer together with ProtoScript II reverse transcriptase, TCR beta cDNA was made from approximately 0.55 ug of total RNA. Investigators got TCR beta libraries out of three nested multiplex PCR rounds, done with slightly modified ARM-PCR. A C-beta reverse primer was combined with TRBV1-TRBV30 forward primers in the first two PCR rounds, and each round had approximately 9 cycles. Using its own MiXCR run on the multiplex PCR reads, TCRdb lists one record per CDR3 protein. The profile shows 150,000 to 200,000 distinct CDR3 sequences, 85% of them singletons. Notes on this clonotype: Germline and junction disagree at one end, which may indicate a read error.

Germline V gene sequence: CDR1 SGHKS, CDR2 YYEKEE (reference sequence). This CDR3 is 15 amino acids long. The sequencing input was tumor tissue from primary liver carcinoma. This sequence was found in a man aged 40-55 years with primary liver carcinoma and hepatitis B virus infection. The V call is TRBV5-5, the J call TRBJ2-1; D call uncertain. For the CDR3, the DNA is TGTGCCTGCAGCTTGGGTCTAAGTACGGTCAATGAGCAGTTCTTC. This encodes CACSLGLSTVNEQFF. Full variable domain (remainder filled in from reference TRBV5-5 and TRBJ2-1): DAGVTQSPTHLIKTRGQQVTLRCSPISGHKSVSWYQQVLGQGPQFIFQYYEKEERGRGNFPDRFSARQFPNYSSELNVNALLLGDSALYLCACSLGLSTVNEQFFGPGTRLTVL.